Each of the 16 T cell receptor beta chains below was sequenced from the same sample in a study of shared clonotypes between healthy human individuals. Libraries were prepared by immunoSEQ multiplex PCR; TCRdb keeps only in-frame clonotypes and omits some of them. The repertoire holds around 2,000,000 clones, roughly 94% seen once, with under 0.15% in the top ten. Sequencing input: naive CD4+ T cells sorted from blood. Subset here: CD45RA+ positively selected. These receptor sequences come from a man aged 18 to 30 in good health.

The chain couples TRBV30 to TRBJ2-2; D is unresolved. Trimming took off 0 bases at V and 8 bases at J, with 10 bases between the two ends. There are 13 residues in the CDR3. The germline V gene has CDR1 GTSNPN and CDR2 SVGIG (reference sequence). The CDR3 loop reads CAWSVRVGGELFF. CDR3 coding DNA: TGTGCCTGGAGTGTAAGGGTAGGGGGGGAGCTGTTTTTT.

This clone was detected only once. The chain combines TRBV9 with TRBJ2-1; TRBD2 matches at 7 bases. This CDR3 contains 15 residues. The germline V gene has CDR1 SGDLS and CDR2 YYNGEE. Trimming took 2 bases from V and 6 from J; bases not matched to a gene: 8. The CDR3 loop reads CASSVRLAETNEQFF. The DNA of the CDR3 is TGTGCCAGCAGCGTTAGGCTAGCGGAGACCAATGAGCAGTTCTTC.

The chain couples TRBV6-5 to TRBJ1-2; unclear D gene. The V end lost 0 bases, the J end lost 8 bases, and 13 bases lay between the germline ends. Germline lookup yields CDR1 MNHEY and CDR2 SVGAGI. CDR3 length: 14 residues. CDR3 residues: CASSYSRSFTGYTF. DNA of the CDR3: TGTGCCAGCAGTTACTCGAGGAGTTTCACGGGCTACACCTTC.

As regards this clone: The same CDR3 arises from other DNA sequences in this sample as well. Here the CDR3 reads CASSSQGNTEAFF. The DNA of the CDR3 is TGTGCCAGCAGCAGTCAGGGGAACACTGAAGCTTTCTTT. V usage is TRBV7-2 and J usage is TRBJ1-1; maybe TRBD1 (5 bases). The CDR3 sequence is 13 residues long. CDR1 is SGHTA and CDR2 is FQGNSA in the germline V gene. V lost 5 bases to trimming and J lost 1 base, with 8 bases between them.

Here the CDR3 DNA reads TGTGCCAGCAGTGAAGGGGGGTGGTATGGCGGGGAGCTGTTTTTT. Translating it yields CASSEGGWYGGELFF. The V and J genes are TRBV2 and TRBJ2-2; TRBD1 or TRBD2 may be the D gene (5 bases each). V was clipped by 1 base and J by 7 bases, with 13 bases between them. In germline, CDR1 is SNHLY, CDR2 FYNNEI. There are 15 residues in the CDR3. The variable domain in full, with the rest retrieved from reference TRBV2 and TRBJ2-2, is EPEVTQTPSHQVTQMGQEVILRCVPISNHLYFYWYRQILGQKVEFLVSFYNNEISEKSEIFDDQFSVERPDGSNFTLKIRSTKLEDSAMYFCASSEGGWYGGELFFGEGSRLTVL.

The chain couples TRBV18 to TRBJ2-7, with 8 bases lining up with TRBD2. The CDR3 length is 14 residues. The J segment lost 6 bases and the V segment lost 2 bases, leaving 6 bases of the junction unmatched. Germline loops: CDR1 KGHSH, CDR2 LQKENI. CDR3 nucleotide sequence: TGTGCCAGCTCACCAGGGACTAGTCGGTCCGAGCAGTACTTC. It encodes CASSPGTSRSEQYF.

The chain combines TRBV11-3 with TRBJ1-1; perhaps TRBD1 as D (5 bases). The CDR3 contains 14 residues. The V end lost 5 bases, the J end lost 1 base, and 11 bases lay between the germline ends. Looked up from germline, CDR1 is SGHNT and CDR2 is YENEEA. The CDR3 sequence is CASSRAGGNTEAFF. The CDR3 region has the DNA TGTGCCAGCAGCCGGGCCGGGGGGAACACTGAAGCTTTCTTT.

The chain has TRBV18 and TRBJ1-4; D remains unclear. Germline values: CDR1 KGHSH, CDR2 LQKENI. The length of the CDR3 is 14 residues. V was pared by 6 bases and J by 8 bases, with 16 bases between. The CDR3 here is CASSRGRSGEKLFF. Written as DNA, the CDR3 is TGTGCCAGCTCCCGAGGGAGGTCTGGGGAAAAACTGTTTTTT.

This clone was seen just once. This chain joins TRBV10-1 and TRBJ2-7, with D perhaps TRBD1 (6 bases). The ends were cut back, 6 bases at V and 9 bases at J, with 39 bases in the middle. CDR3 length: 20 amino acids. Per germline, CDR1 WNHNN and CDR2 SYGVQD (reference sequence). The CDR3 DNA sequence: TGCGCCAGCAGGGGATACCGGGACATAATAAACCTAGCCTACGAAAATGGGCAGTACTTC. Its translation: CASRGYRDIINLAYENGQYF.

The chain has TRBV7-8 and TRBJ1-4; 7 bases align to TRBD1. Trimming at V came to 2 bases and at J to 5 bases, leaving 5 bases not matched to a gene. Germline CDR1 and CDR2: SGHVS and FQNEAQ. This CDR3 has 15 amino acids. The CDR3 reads CASSLYARGNEKLFF. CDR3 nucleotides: TGTGCCAGCAGCTTATATGCCAGGGGGAATGAAAAACTGTTTTTT. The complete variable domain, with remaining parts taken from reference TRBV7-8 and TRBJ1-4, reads GAGVSQSPRYKVAKRGQDVALRCDPISGHVSLFWYQQALGQGPEFLTYFQNEAQLDKSGLPSDRFFAERPEGSVSTLKIQRTQQEDSAVYLCASSLYARGNEKLFFGSGTQLSVL.

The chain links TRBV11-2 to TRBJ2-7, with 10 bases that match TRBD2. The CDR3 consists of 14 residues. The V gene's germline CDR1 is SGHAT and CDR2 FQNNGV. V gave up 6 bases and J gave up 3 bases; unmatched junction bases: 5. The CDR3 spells CASRRIAGGYEQYF. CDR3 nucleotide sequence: TGTGCCAGCAGGCGCATAGCGGGAGGCTACGAGCAGTACTTC.

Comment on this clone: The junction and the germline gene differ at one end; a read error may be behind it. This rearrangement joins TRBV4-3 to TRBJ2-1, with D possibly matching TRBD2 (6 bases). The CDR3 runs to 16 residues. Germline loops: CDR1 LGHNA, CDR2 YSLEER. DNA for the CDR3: TGCGCCAGCAGTCAAGCCTGGGAGGCGACCTACAATGAGCAGTTCTTC. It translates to CASSQAWEATYNEQFF.

The CDR3 DNA reads TGTGCCAGCAGCTATGCGGACAGATCCTACGAGCAGTACTTC. Translated, it gives CASSYADRSYEQYF. The chain has TRBV7-2 and TRBJ2-7, with D perhaps TRBD1 (6 bases). CDR3 size: 14 residues. Germline CDR1 reads SGHTA; CDR2 reads FQGNSA. Between the trimmed V and J ends, which lost 4 bases and 1 base, there was a span of 11 bases.

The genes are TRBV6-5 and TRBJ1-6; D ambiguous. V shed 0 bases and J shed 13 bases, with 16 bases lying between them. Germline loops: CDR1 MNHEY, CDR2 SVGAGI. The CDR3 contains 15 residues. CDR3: CASSYSLPDSRPLHF. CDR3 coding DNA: TGTGCCAGCAGTTACTCTTTACCGGATAGTCGGCCCCTCCACTTT.

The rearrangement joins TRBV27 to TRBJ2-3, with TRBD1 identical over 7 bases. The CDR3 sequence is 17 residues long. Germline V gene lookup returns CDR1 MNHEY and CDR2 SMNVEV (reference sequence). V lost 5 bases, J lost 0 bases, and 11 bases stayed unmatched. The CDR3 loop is CASSPRTGGTSTDTQYF. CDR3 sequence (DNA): TGTGCCAGCAGTCCCCGGACAGGAGGTACTAGCACAGATACGCAGTATTTT.

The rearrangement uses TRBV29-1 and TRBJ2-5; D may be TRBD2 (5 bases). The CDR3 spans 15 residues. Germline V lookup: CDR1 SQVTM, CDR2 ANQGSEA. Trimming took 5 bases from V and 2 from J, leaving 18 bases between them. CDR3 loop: CSVYRQAGDQETQYF. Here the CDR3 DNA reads TGCAGCGTTTACCGCCAGGCCGGGGATCAAGAGACCCAGTACTTC. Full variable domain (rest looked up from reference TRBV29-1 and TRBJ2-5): SAVISQKPSRDICQRGTSLTIQCQVDSQVTMMFWYRQQPGQSLTLIATANQGSEATYESGFVIDKFPISRPNLTFSTLTVSNMSPEDSSIYLCSVYRQAGDQETQYFGPGTRLLVL.